This T cell receptor (beta chain) comes out of a study of blood T cell repertoires in COVID-19. Study-wide background: Some COVID-19 samples were acute and others convalescent; all came from the United States, Italy and Spain. PBMCs, B-cell-depleted T cells, or T cells provided the cDNA or gDNA that made up the material.

Per the original data handling: Estimation of nucleated cell counts was performed using reference gene primer amplification. Profiling relied on immunoSEQ multiplex PCR, and the TCRdb table lists in-frame clones only, not all of them. For V, J and clone size, that table is used; D and trimming come from the DNA. The sample has some 83,000 clones; 75% to 90% are singletons. Germline V lookup: CDR1 KGHSH, CDR2 LQKENI. The CDR3 spans 15 residues. V lost 6 bases to trimming and J lost 4 bases, with 16 bases between them. This clonotype originated in a man between 60 and 75 years old with active or convalescent COVID-19. The source material was peripheral blood. The chain recombines TRBV18 with TRBJ1-5, with TRBD1 as a possible D gene (5 bases). The CDR3, as DNA: TGTGCCAGCTCCCTTTCCGCTCGGGGGAATCAGCCCCAGCATTTT. Residues: CASSLSARGNQPQHF.